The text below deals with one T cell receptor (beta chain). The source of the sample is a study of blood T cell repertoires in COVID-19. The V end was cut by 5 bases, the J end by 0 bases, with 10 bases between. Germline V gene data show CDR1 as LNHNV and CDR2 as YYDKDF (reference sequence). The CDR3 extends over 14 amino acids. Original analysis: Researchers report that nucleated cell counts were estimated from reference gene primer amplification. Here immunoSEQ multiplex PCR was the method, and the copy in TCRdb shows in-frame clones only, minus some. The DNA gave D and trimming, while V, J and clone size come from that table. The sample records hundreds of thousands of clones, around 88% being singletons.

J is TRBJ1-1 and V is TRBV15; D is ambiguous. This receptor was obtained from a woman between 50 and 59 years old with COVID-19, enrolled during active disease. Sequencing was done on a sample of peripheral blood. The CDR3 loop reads CATSSRHLNTEAFF. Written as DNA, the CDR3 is TGTGCCACCAGCTCAAGACACTTGAACACTGAAGCTTTCTTT. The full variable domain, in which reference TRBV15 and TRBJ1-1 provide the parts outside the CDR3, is DAMVIQNPRYQVTQFGKPVTLSCSQTLNHNVMYWYQQKSSQAPKLLFHYYDKDFNNEADTPDNFQSRRPNTSFCFLDIRSPGLGDTAMYLCATSSRHLNTEAFFGQGTRLTVV.